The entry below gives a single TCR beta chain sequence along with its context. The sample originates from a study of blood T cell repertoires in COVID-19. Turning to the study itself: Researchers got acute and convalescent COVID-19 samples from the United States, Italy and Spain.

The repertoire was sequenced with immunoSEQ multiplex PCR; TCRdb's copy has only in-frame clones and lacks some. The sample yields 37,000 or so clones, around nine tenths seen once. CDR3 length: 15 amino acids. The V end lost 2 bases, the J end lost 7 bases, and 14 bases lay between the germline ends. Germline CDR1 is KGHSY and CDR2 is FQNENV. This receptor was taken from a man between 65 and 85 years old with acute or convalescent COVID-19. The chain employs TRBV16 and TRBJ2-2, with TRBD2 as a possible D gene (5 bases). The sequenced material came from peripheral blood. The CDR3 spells CASSQDSPRGGELFF. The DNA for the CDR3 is TGTGCCAGCAGCCAAGACTCACCCCGGGGCGGGGAGCTGTTTTTT.